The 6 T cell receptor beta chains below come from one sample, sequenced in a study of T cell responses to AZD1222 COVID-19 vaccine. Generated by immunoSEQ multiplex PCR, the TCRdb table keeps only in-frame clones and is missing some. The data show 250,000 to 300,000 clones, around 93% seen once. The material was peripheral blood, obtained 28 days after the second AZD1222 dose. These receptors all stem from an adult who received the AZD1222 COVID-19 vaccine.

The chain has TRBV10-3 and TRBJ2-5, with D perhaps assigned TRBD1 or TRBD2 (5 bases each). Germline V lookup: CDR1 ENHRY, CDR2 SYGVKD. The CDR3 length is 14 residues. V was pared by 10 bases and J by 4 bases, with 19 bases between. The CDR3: CATLETGGTETQYF. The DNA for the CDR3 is TGTGCCACCCTCGAAACGGGTGGGACAGAGACCCAGTACTTC.

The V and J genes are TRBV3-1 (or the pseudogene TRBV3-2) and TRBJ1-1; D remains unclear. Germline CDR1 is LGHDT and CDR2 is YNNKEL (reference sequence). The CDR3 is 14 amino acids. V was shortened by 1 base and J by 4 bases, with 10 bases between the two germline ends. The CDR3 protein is CASSQAGYGTEAFF. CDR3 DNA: TGTGCCAGCAGCCAAGCTGGGTACGGCACTGAAGCTTTCTTT.

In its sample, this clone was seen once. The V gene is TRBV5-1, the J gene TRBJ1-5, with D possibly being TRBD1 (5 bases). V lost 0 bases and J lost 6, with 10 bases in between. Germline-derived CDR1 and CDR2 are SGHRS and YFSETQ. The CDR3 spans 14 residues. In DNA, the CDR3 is TGCGCCAGCAGCTTGGGTCAGGGCGGTCAGCCCCAGCATTTT. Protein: CASSLGQGGQPQHF. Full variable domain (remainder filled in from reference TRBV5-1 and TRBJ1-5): KAGVTQTPRYLIKTRGQQVTLSCSPISGHRSVSWYQQTPGQGLQFLFEYFSETQRNKGNFPGRFSGRQFSNSRSEMNVSTLELGDSALYLCASSLGQGGQPQHFGDGTRLSIL.

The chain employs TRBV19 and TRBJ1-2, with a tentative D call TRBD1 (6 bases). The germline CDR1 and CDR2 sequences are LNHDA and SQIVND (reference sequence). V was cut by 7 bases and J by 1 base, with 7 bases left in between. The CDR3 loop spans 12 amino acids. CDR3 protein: CASTRGNYGYTF. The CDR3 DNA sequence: TGTGCCAGTACCAGGGGTAACTATGGCTACACCTTC.

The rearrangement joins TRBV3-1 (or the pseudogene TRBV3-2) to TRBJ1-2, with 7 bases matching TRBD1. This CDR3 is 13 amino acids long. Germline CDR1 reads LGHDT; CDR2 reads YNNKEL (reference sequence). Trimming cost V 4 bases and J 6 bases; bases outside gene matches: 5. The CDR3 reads CASSLGGANGYTF. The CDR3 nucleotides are TGTGCCAGCAGCCTAGGGGGCGCGAATGGCTACACCTTC.

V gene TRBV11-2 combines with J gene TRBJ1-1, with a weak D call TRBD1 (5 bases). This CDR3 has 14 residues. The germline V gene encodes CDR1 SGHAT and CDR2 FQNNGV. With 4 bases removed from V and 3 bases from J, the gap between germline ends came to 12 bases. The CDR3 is CASSSGLAYTEAFF. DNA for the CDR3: TGTGCCAGCAGCTCGGGACTGGCGTACACTGAAGCTTTCTTT.